Given below is one TCR beta chain in context. The antigen remains unidentified. The entry originates in a study of T cell responses to AZD1222 COVID-19 vaccine. The study's findings and limits: Spike-specific TCR breadth and depth both grew after two AZD1222 doses. Donors were largely white British and mainly female; clonal diversity was possibly underestimated.

Profiled with immunoSEQ multiplex PCR; TCRdb holds only in-frame clones, not every one. The sample shows some 60,000 clones, about 83% of them seen only once. CDR3 length equals 19 residues. Germline CDR1 LGHDT, CDR2 YNNKEL (reference sequence). Trimming shortened V by 0 bases and J by 3 bases, and 21 bases separated the two germline ends. This chain joins TRBV3-1 (or the pseudogene TRBV3-2) and TRBJ1-5; D call uncertain. The specimen comprised peripheral blood, sampled 28 days after the second AZD1222 dose. The TCR sequence derives from an adult who received the AZD1222 COVID-19 vaccine. In DNA form, the CDR3 reads TGTGCCAGCAGCCAAGACAATAGCTTTCGGCCCCCTCTCAATCAGCCCCAGCATTTT. Encoded protein: CASSQDNSFRPPLNQPQHF.